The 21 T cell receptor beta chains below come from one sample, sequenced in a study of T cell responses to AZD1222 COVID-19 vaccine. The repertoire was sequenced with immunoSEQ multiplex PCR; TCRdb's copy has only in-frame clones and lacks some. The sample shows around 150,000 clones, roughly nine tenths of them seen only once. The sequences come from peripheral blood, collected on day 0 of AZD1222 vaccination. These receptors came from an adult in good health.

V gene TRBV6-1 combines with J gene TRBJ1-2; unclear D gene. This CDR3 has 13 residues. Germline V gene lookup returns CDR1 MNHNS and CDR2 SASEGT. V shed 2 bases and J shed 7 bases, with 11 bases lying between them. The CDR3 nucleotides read TGTGCCAGCAGTGAAAATTTAATTAGTGGCTACACCTTC. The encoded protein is CASSENLISGYTF.

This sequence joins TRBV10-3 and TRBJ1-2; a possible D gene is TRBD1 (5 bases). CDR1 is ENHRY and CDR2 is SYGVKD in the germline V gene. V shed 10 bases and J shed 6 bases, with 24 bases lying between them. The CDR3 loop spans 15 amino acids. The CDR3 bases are TGTGCCACCTTGTCCCGGGGGACGGGTGGTGATGGCTACACCTTC. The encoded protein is CATLSRGTGGDGYTF.

The CDR3 loop reads CASSETSGSPPYEQYF. CDR3 in DNA: TGTGCCAGTAGTGAGACTAGCGGGAGTCCCCCCTACGAGCAGTACTTC. The chain carries TRBV19 and TRBJ2-7; 12 bases map to TRBD2. Germline values: CDR1 LNHDA, CDR2 SQIVND (reference sequence). The V and J ends lost 5 bases and 2 bases, in that order; junction bases with no gene match: 7. The CDR3 is 16 amino acids. The whole variable domain, filled in from reference TRBV19 and TRBJ2-7, reads DGGITQSPKYLFRKEGQNVTLSCEQNLNHDAMYWYRQDPGQGLRLIYYSQIVNDFQKGDIAEGYSVSREKKESFPLTVTSAQKNPTAFYLCASSETSGSPPYEQYFGPGTRLTVT.

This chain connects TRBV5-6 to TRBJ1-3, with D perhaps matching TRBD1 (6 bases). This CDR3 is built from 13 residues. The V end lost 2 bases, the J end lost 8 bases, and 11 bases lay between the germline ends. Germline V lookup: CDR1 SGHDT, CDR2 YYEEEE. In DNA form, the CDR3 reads TGTGCCAGCAGCTTCACAGGGCCGGACACCATATATTTT. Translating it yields CASSFTGPDTIYF.

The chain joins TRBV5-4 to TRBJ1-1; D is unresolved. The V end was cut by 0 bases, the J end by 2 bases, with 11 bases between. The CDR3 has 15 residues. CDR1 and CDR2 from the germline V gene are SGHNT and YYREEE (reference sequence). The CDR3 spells CASSLVGSPNTEAFF. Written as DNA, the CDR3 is TGTGCCAGCAGCTTGGTGGGCAGTCCCAACACTGAAGCTTTCTTT.

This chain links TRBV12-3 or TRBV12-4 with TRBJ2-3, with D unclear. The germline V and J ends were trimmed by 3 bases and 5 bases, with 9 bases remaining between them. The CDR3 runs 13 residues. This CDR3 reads CASSLGMGDTQYF. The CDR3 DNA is TGTGCCAGCAGTTTGGGGATGGGAGATACGCAGTATTTT.

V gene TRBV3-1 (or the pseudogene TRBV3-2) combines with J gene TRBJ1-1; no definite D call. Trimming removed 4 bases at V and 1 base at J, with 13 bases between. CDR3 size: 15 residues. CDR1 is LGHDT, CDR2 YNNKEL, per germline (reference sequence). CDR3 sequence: CASSPRQAQNTEAFF. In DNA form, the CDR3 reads TGTGCCAGCAGCCCCCGACAAGCACAGAACACTGAAGCTTTCTTT.

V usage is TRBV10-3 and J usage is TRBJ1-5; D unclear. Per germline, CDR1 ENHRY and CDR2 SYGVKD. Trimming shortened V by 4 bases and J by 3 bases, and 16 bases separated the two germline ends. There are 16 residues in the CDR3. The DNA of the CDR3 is TGTGCCATCAGTGGGGCGGGAACGGAGTACAATCAGCCCCAGCATTTT. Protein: CAISGAGTEYNQPQHF.

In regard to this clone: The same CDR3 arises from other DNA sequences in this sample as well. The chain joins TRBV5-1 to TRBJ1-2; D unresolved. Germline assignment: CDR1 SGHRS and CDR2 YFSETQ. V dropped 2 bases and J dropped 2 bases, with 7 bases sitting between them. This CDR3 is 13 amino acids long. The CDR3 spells CASSLDRNYGYTF. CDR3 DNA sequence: TGCGCCAGCAGCTTAGATAGGAACTATGGCTACACCTTC.

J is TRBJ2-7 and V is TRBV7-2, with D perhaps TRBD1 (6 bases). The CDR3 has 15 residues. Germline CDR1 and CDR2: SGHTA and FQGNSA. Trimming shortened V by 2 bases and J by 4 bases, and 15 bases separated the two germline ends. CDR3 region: CASSLQRYRDYEQYF. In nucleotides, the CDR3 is TGTGCCAGCAGCTTACAGAGGTACAGGGATTACGAGCAGTACTTC.

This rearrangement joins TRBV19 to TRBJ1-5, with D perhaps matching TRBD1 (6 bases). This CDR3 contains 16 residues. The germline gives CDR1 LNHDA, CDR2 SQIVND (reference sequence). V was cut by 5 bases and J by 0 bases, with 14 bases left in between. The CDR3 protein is CASSLKTGPSNQPQHF. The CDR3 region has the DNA TGTGCCAGTAGTCTTAAGACAGGACCTAGCAATCAGCCCCAGCATTTT.

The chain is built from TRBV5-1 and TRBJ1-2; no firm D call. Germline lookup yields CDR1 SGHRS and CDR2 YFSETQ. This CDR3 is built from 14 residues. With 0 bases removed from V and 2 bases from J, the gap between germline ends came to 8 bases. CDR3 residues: CASSLAEGNYGYTF. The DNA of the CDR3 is TGCGCCAGCAGCTTGGCGGAGGGAAACTATGGCTACACCTTC. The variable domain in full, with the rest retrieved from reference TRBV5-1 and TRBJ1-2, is KAGVTQTPRYLIKTRGQQVTLSCSPISGHRSVSWYQQTPGQGLQFLFEYFSETQRNKGNFPGRFSGRQFSNSRSEMNVSTLELGDSALYLCASSLAEGNYGYTFGSGTRLTVV.

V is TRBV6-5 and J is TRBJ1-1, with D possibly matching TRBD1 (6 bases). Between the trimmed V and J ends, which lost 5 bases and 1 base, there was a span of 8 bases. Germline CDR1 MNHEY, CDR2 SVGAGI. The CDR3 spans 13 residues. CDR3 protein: CASSRTENTEAFF. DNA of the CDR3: TGTGCCAGCAGTAGGACAGAGAACACTGAAGCTTTCTTT.

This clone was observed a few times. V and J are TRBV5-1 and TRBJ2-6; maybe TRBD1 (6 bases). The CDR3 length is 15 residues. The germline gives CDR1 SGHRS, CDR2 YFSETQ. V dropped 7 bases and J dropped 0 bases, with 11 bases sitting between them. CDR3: CASQRGSSGANVLTF. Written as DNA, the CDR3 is TGCGCCAGCCAAAGGGGGAGCTCTGGGGCCAACGTCCTGACTTTC.

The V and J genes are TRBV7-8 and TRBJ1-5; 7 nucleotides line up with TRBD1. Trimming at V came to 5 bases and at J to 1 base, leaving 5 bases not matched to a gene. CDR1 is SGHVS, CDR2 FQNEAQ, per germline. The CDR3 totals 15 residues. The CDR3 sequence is CASSQQGFSNQPQHF. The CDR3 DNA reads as TGTGCCAGCAGCCAACAGGGGTTCAGCAATCAGCCCCAGCATTTT. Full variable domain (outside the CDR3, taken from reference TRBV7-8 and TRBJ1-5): GAGVSQSPRYKVAKRGQDVALRCDPISGHVSLFWYQQALGQGPEFLTYFQNEAQLDKSGLPSDRFFAERPEGSVSTLKIQRTQQEDSAVYLCASSQQGFSNQPQHFGDGTRLSIL.

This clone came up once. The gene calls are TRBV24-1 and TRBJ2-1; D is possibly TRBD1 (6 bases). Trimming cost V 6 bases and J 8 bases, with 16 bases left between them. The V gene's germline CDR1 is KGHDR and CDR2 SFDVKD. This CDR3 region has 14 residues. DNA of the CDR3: TGTGCCACCAGTTCGTTAAGGGGGAGCGATGAGCAGTTCTTC. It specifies CATSSLRGSDEQFF.

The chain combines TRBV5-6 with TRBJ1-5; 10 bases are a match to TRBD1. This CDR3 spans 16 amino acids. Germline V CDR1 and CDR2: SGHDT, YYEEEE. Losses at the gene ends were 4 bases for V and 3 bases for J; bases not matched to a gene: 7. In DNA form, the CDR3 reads TGTGCCAGCAGCCCCGGGGACAGGGGCGCCAATCAGCCCCAGCATTTT. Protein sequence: CASSPGDRGANQPQHF.

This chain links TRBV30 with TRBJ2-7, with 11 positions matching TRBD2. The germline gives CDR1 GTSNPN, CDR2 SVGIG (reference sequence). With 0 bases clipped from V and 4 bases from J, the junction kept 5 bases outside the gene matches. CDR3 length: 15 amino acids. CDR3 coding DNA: TGTGCCTGGAGTGTCGGGACTAGCGGCAGATACGAGCAGTACTTC. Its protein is CAWSVGTSGRYEQYF.

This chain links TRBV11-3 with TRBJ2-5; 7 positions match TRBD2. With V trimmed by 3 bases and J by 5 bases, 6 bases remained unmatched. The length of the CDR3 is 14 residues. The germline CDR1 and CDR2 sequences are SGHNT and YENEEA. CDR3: CASSLRETSETQYF. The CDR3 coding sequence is TGTGCCAGCAGCTTGCGAGAGACTAGCGAGACCCAGTACTTC.

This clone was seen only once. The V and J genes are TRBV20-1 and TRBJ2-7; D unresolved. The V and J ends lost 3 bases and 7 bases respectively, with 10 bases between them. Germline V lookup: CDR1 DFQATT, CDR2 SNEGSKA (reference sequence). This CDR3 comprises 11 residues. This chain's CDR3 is CSASSGYEQYF. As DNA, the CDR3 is TGCAGTGCTAGTAGTGGTTATGAGCAGTACTTC.

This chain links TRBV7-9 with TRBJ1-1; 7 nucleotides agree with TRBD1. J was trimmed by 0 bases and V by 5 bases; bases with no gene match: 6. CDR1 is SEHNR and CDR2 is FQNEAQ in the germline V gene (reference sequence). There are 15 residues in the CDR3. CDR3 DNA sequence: TGTGCCAGCAGCCCTACAGGACAGGTGAACACTGAAGCTTTCTTT. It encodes CASSPTGQVNTEAFF.